A single sample gave rise to the 10 T cell receptor beta chains below, sequenced in a study of cytomegalovirus exposure and HLA in healthy donors. The PCR employed 60 Vbeta primers together with 13 Jbeta primers. Sequencing used immunoSEQ multiplex PCR; TCRdb keeps in-frame clones, though not all of them. The data contain approximately 180,000 clones, roughly 13% of them singletons. Material for sequencing was PBMCs. These receptors originate from a man aged 50-60 years in good health and CMV-seropositive.

The V gene is TRBV29-1, the J gene TRBJ1-5, with a possible D match to TRBD1 (5 bases). This CDR3 has 13 amino acids. V gave up 7 bases and J gave up 3 bases, with 13 bases separating them. The germline V gene encodes CDR1 SQVTM and CDR2 ANQGSEA. The CDR3 spells CSASRENNQPQHF. CDR3 DNA sequence: TGCAGCGCATCCAGGGAAAACAATCAGCCCCAGCATTTT.

This clone has just a few counts. V usage is TRBV7-9 and J usage is TRBJ2-1; D is perhaps TRBD1 (6 bases). V gave up 5 bases and J gave up 5 bases, with 13 bases separating them. Looked up from germline, CDR1 is SEHNR and CDR2 is FQNEAQ (reference sequence). There are 14 residues in the CDR3. CDR3 sequence: CASSKGTGNNEQFF. In DNA, the CDR3 is TGTGCCAGCAGCAAAGGAACAGGGAACAATGAGCAGTTCTTC.

The chain employs TRBV11-1 and TRBJ2-5; D possibly corresponds to TRBD1 (5 bases). There are 14 residues in the CDR3. Trimming took 1 base from V and 4 from J, leaving 10 bases between them. Germline values: CDR1 SGHAT, CDR2 FQDESV (reference sequence). The CDR3, as DNA: TGTGCCAGCAGCTTAGTGAAGGGGCCAGAGACCCAGTACTTC. Its protein is CASSLVKGPETQYF.

In its sample, this clone was seen a few times. The chain couples TRBV2 to TRBJ1-2, with D perhaps TRBD1 (6 bases). The CDR3 spans 14 residues. Germline CDR1 reads SNHLY; CDR2 reads FYNNEI. V was clipped by 3 bases and J by 8 bases, with 16 bases between them. CDR3 region: CASSEGRGGYGYTF. CDR3 DNA sequence: TGTGCCAGCAGTGAGGGCAGGGGCGGGTACGGCTACACCTTC.

The chain joins TRBV11-3 to TRBJ2-3; D is unresolved. CDR3 size: 12 residues. The ends were cut back, 3 bases at V and 6 bases at J, with 7 bases in the middle. CDR1 SGHNT and CDR2 YENEEA come from the germline V gene. This CDR3 is CASSFRVDTQYF. The CDR3 DNA reads TGTGCCAGCAGCTTTAGAGTGGATACGCAGTATTTT.

This clone was seen a handful of times. The sample holds other DNA sequences that translate to the same CDR3. The gene calls are TRBV15 and TRBJ1-2, with D perhaps TRBD1 (6 bases). Trimming took off 0 bases at V and 3 bases at J, with 11 bases between the two ends. The CDR3 is 15 residues long. Germline CDR1 is LNHNV and CDR2 is YYDKDF (reference sequence). The CDR3 reads CATSRDRGGDYGYTF. The CDR3 DNA follows: TGTGCCACCAGCAGAGATCGTGGGGGCGACTATGGCTACACCTTC. Variable domain in full (rest from reference TRBV15 and TRBJ1-2): DAMVIQNPRYQVTQFGKPVTLSCSQTLNHNVMYWYQQKSSQAPKLLFHYYDKDFNNEADTPDNFQSRRPNTSFCFLDIRSPGLGDTAMYLCATSRDRGGDYGYTFGSGTRLTVV.

The table lists this clone with a few counts. The chain has TRBV19 and TRBJ1-5; the match to TRBD1 covers 8 bases. CDR1 and CDR2 (germline): LNHDA, SQIVND (reference sequence). The CDR3 contains 15 residues. The trim removed 5 bases at V and 10 bases at J, leaving 13 bases unmatched. The CDR3 protein is CASSPQGAARGPQHF. In DNA, the CDR3 is TGTGCCAGTAGTCCCCAGGGGGCGGCACGGGGACCCCAGCATTTT. The full variable domain, with the rest looked up from reference TRBV19 and TRBJ1-5, is DGGITQSPKYLFRKEGQNVTLSCEQNLNHDAMYWYRQDPGQGLRLIYYSQIVNDFQKGDIAEGYSVSREKKESFPLTVTSAQKNPTAFYLCASSPQGAARGPQHFGDGTRLSIL.

The rearrangement uses TRBV5-1 and TRBJ1-1, with 8 bases that match TRBD1. After removal of 4 bases from V and 4 bases from J, the junction contained 6 bases not matched to a gene. CDR3 length equals 14 residues. Germline-derived CDR1 and CDR2 are SGHRS and YFSETQ. The CDR3 DNA follows: TGCGCCAGCAGCCCAGGACAGGGAATCACTGAAGCTTTCTTT. It codes for CASSPGQGITEAFF.

The sample holds a few counts of this clone. V and J are TRBV11-3 and TRBJ2-7, with a tentative D call TRBD1 (6 bases). The CDR3 consists of 12 residues. Germline assignment: CDR1 SGHNT and CDR2 YENEEA. Trimming took off 3 bases at V and 6 bases at J, with 9 bases between the two ends. The CDR3 DNA follows: TGTGCCAGCAGCTTTGACAGGCTCGAGCAGTACGTC. Translation gives CASSFDRLEQYV.

This clone was counted many times. Other nucleotide sequences from this sample produce the same CDR3. The chain is built from TRBV7-9 and TRBJ1-1, with D possibly TRBD1 on 6 matching bases. From germline, CDR1 is SEHNR and CDR2 FQNEAQ (reference sequence). This CDR3 has 15 amino acids. The V and J ends lost 6 bases and 2 bases respectively, with 16 bases between them. This CDR3 reads CASSLRQGKNTEAFF. CDR3 nucleotide sequence: TGTGCCAGCAGTCTAAGGCAGGGGAAAAACACTGAAGCTTTCTTT.